These 10 T cell receptor beta chains originate from one sample sequenced in a study of PD-L1 blockade in urothelial cancer. Time point of the sample: peripheral blood 6 weeks after treatment start. TCRdb's copy holds only in-frame clones and misses some; the assay was immunoSEQ multiplex PCR. This sample has roughly 100,000 clones, with approximately 87% found just once. Sequenced material: PBMCs, taken around atezolizumab (anti-PD-L1) treatment. Receptor source: a man aged 70-80 years with urothelial cancer.

The J gene is TRBJ2-7, the V gene TRBV4-3; the D gene is possibly TRBD2 (6 bases). Trimming shortened V by 0 bases and J by 2 bases, and 14 bases separated the two germline ends. Germline values: CDR1 LGHNA, CDR2 YSLEER. The CDR3 loop spans 16 amino acids. CDR3 sequence: CASSQDVGGPTYEQYF. CDR3 nucleotide sequence: TGCGCCAGCAGCCAAGACGTGGGAGGACCAACCTACGAGCAGTACTTC.

This chain connects TRBV4-1 to TRBJ2-5, with 10 bases lining up with TRBD2. Germline assignment: CDR1 MGHRA and CDR2 YSYEKL. The ends lost 1 base at V and 4 bases at J; junction bases unmatched: 6. The CDR3 is made up of 16 amino acids. For the CDR3, the DNA is TGCGCCAGCAGCCAAGCGCTAGCGGGAGTGGGAGAGACCCAGTACTTC. This translates into CASSQALAGVGETQYF.

The chain recombines TRBV7-9 with TRBJ2-5; D is uncertain. Germline V gene lookup returns CDR1 SEHNR and CDR2 FQNEAQ (reference sequence). Trimming pared 3 bases from V and 3 bases from J, leaving 8 bases between. The CDR3 totals 13 residues. Written as DNA, the CDR3 is TGTGCCAGCAGCTTGAGCGCAGAAGAGACCCAGTACTTC. Its translation is CASSLSAEETQYF.

The chain is built from TRBV28 and TRBJ1-2, with a weak D call TRBD1 (6 bases). In germline, CDR1 is MDHEN, CDR2 SYDVKM. The V and J ends lost 5 bases and 8 bases respectively, with 21 bases between them. The CDR3 runs to 15 residues. CDR3 amino acids: CASSGYRVAGRGYTF. The CDR3 region has the DNA TGTGCCAGCAGTGGATACAGGGTAGCCGGTAGGGGCTACACCTTC.

This chain links TRBV27 with TRBJ1-1; D is perhaps TRBD1 (6 bases). V lost 4 bases, J lost 5 bases, and 17 bases lay in between. Germline V gene lookup returns CDR1 MNHEY and CDR2 SMNVEV (reference sequence). The CDR3 spans 15 residues. DNA for the CDR3: TGTGCCAGCAGTTCTCTGGGGTCAGGGGAAACTGAAGCTTTCTTT. This encodes CASSSLGSGETEAFF.

This rearrangement joins TRBV27 to TRBJ1-1; TRBD1 might be the D (5 bases). Germline values: CDR1 MNHEY, CDR2 SMNVEV (reference sequence). CDR3 size: 18 residues. The V and J ends lost 6 bases and 1 base respectively, with 24 bases between them. CDR3 DNA: TGTGCCAGCAGACCCGACGGACACCCGTTTTTAAAGAACACTGAAGCTTTCTTT. Amino acids: CASRPDGHPFLKNTEAFF.

In its sample, this clone was seen a few times. V usage is TRBV27 and J usage is TRBJ2-2; possibly TRBD2 for D (5 bases). The CDR3 totals 13 residues. Germline V CDR1 and CDR2: MNHEY, SMNVEV (reference sequence). V shed 2 bases and J shed 5 bases, with 6 bases lying between them. This CDR3 is CASSLTGTGELFF. CDR3 bases: TGTGCCAGCAGTTTAACGGGGACCGGGGAGCTGTTTTTT.

V usage is TRBV12-5 and J usage is TRBJ2-7; 8 nucleotides match TRBD1. CDR1 and CDR2 (germline): LGHNT, FRNRAP. The CDR3 is 21 amino acids. The V and J ends lost 0 bases and 1 base, in that order; junction bases with no gene match: 20. CDR3 sequence (DNA): TGTGCTAGTGGTTTGGTGCAGGGTGGGACGAGCCGGACAGGGTTTTCCTACGAGCAGTACTTC. It specifies CASGLVQGGTSRTGFSYEQYF.

The chain couples TRBV10-3 to TRBJ2-3; 7 positions agree with TRBD2. The V gene's germline CDR1 is ENHRY and CDR2 SYGVKD. The CDR3 is made up of 12 amino acids. V shed 9 bases, J shed 4 bases, and the junction held 4 bases outside the gene matches. Written as DNA, the CDR3 is TGTGCCATTGGACTAGGACCAGATACGCAGTATTTT. Encoded protein: CAIGLGPDTQYF.

The chain is built from TRBV4-2 and TRBJ2-7; D might be TRBD2 (5 bases). This CDR3 has 12 amino acids. Germline loops: CDR1 LGHNA, CDR2 YNFKEQ. V was pared by 5 bases and J by 1 base, with 6 bases between. CDR3 protein: CASSWTSYEQYF. In DNA, the CDR3 is TGTGCCAGCAGCTGGACTTCCTACGAGCAGTACTTC.